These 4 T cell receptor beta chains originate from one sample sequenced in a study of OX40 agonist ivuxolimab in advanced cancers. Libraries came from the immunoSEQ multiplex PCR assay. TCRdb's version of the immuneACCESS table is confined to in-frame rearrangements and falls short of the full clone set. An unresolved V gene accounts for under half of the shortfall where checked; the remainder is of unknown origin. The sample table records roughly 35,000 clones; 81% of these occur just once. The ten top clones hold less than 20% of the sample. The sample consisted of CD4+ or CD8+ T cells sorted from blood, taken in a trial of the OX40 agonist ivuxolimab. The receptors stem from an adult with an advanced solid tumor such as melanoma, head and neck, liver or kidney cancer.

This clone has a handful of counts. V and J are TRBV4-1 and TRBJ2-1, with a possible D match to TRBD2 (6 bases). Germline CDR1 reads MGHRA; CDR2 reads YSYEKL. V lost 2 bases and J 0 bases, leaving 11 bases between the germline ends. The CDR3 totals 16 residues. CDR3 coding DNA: TGCGCCAGCAGCCAAATCCTAGCGCCCTCCTACAATGAGCAGTTCTTC. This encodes CASSQILAPSYNEQFF.

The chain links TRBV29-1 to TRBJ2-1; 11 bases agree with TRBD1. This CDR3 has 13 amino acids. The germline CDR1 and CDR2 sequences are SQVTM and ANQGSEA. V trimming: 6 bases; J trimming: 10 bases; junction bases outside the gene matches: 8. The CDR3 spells CSVTGQGVGEQFF. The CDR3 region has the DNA TGCAGCGTCACGGGACAGGGGGTTGGGGAGCAGTTCTTC.

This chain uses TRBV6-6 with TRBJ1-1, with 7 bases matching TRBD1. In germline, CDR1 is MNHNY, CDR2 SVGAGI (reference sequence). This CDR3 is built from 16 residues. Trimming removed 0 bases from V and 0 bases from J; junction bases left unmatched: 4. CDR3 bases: TGTGCCAGCAGTTACTCTGCAGGGGGGATGAACACTGAAGCTTTCTTT. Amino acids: CASSYSAGGMNTEAFF.

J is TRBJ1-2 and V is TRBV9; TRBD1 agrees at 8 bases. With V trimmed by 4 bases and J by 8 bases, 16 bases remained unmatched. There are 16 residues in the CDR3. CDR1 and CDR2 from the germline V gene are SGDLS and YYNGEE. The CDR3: CASSPRGGGQGSGYTF. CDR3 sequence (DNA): TGTGCCAGCAGCCCCAGAGGTGGAGGACAGGGTAGCGGCTACACCTTC.